These T cell receptor beta chains were read from a single sample in a study of blood T cell repertoires in COVID-19. Generated by immunoSEQ multiplex PCR, the TCRdb table keeps only in-frame clones and is missing some. The sample shows under 250,000 clones, about 85% of them seen only once. The sequenced sample was PBMCs or T cells enriched from blood (not recorded which). These receptor sequences come from a man aged 25-40 years who had recovered from COVID-19. Each CDR3 is given with its conserved first and last residue. D genes are given only for firm matches. A clone size is listed for some rows: how often the clone was seen (once, few, many), or a class if it is expanded.

clone size	J gene	V gene	D gene	CDR3 protein	CDR3 DNA
once	TRBJ2-5	TRBV7-2	TRBD1	CASSLRQGTETQYF	TGTGCCAGCAGCCTACGACAGGGGACGGAGACCCAGTACTTC
.	TRBJ2-7	TRBV6-5	.	CASSPGAAHPYEQYF	TGTGCCAGCAGTCCGGGTGCAGCTCATCCCTACGAGCAGTACTTC
.	TRBJ2-7	TRBV5-4	TRBD2	CASSSGLDSPYEQYF	TGTGCCAGCAGTTCCGGACTAGATTCTCCCTACGAGCAGTACTTC
.	TRBJ1-6	TRBV2	.	CASSVRDRGPLHF	TGTGCCAGCAGTGTGAGGGACCGGGGGCCCCTCCACTTT
.	TRBJ2-1	TRBV6-5	TRBD2	CASSYDGTTIAEQFF	TGTGCCAGCAGTTACGACGGGACTACGATCGCTGAGCAGTTCTTC
.	TRBJ2-1	TRBV21-1	.	CASSPGSRKIPYNEQFF	TGTGCCAGCAGCCCAGGAAGCCGAAAAATACCCTACAATGAGCAGTTCTTC
.	TRBJ1-1	TRBV19	.	CASSIGVGITEAFF	TGTGCCAGTAGTATCGGGGTCGGAATCACTGAAGCTTTCTTT
.	TRBJ2-1	TRBV3-1/TRBV3-2	.	CASSQDILVGFRNEQFF	TGTGCCAGCAGCCAAGATATCCTAGTAGGTTTTAGGAATGAGCAGTTCTTC
once	TRBJ1-5	TRBV2	.	CASTYLRGANQPQHF	TGTGCCAGCACCTATCTTCGGGGGGCTAATCAGCCCCAGCATTTT
.	TRBJ2-7	TRBV4-3	TRBD2	CASSLSAGGTYEQYF	TGCGCCAGCAGCCTCTCTGCGGGGGGGACCTACGAGCAGTACTTC
.	TRBJ2-7	TRBV7-8	.	CASSEVPGATYEQYF	TGTGCCAGCAGCGAAGTTCCAGGGGCAACCTACGAGCAGTACTTC
.	TRBJ2-2	TRBV27	.	CASSFHLLSLNTGELFF	TGTGCCAGCAGTTTCCACCTACTTAGCTTGAACACCGGGGAGCTGTTTTTT
few	TRBJ1-1	TRBV30	TRBD1	CAWSVTGGTEAFF	TGTGCCTGGAGTGTGACAGGGGGCACTGAAGCTTTCTTT
.	TRBJ2-3	TRBV12-5	TRBD2	CASGLYRLAGNITSTDTQYF	TGTGCTAGTGGTTTATATAGACTAGCGGGTAACATTACTAGCACAGATACGCAGTATTTT
.	TRBJ2-7	TRBV6-1	TRBD2	CASSEVGGRLGYEQYF	TGTGCCAGCAGTGAAGTAGGCGGGAGGCTGGGCTACGAGCAGTACTTC
once	TRBJ2-1	TRBV5-1	.	CASSLPGDEQFF	TGCGCCAGCAGCTTGCCGGGGGATGAGCAGTTCTTC
.	TRBJ2-7	TRBV28	.	CASNRGSYEQYF	TGTGCCAGCAACCGGGGATCCTACGAGCAGTACTTC
.	TRBJ2-2	TRBV7-3	TRBD2	CASSLRAAGGPTNTGELFF	TGTGCCAGCAGCTTAAGGGCGGCGGGGGGCCCCACCAACACCGGGGAGCTGTTTTTT
.	TRBJ2-1	TRBV5-1	TRBD2	CASSRPLAGGGDEQFF	TGCGCCAGCAGCCGCCCCCTAGCGGGAGGTGGAGATGAGCAGTTCTTC
.	TRBJ1-5	TRBV10-3	.	CAISPRDSDQPQHF	TGTGCCATCAGTCCCCGGGACTCGGATCAGCCCCAGCATTTT
.	TRBJ1-2	TRBV7-2	TRBD1	CASSARQGRYGYTF	TGTGCCAGCAGCGCCCGACAGGGGCGATACGGCTACACCTTC
.	TRBJ1-1	TRBV2	TRBD1	CASSDQGGNTEAFF	TGTGCCAGCAGTGATCAGGGGGGCAACACTGAAGCTTTCTTT
.	TRBJ1-1	TRBV5-1	TRBD1	CASSLGTGVGEAFF	TGCGCCAGCAGCTTAGGGACAGGGGTGGGTGAAGCTTTCTTT
.	TRBJ2-7	TRBV28	TRBD2	CVSSFWAGVGEQYF	TGTGTCAGCAGTTTCTGGGCGGGAGTGGGCGAGCAGTACTTC
.	TRBJ1-3	TRBV30	.	CAWDNSGQLGNTIYF	TGTGCCTGGGACAATAGCGGACAACTTGGAAACACCATATATTTT
.	TRBJ1-6	TRBV7-8	.	CAVQGFNSPLHF	TGTGCCGTACAGGGTTTTAATTCACCCCTCCACTTT
.	TRBJ1-4	TRBV2	TRBD1	CASSGQGAPNEKLFF	TGTGCCAGCAGTGGACAGGGGGCTCCTAATGAAAAACTGTTTTTT
.	TRBJ2-7	TRBV19	TRBD2	CASSGRGASSYEQYF	TGTGCCAGTAGTGGGCGGGGGGCCTCCAGCTACGAGCAGTACTTC
.	TRBJ1-1	TRBV5-6	.	CASSKQSNTEAFF	TGTGCCAGCAGCAAACAAAGTAACACTGAAGCTTTCTTT
once	TRBJ2-1	TRBV10-3	TRBD2	CAITSGSPDEQFF	TGTGCCATCACTAGCGGGAGTCCGGATGAGCAGTTCTTC
.	TRBJ1-5	TRBV19	.	CASSRGFNQPQHF	TGTGCCAGTAGCCGAGGATTTAATCAGCCCCAGCATTTT
once	TRBJ1-2	TRBV5-4	.	CASSLGPKTGNYGYTF	TGTGCCAGCAGCTTGGGTCCCAAGACAGGCAACTATGGCTACACCTTC
.	TRBJ2-5	TRBV29-1	.	CSIMTGLGETQYF	TGCAGCATTATGACAGGTTTGGGAGAGACCCAGTACTTC
.	TRBJ1-3	TRBV27	TRBD1	CASRMTGAGNTIYF	TGTGCCAGCAGGATGACAGGGGCTGGAAACACCATATATTTT
.	TRBJ2-1	TRBV7-2	TRBD1	CASSSSELGQGKFF	TGTGCCAGCAGCTCCTCGGAGTTGGGACAGGGAAAGTTCTTC
.	TRBJ2-1	TRBV4-2	TRBD2	CASSQGGLAVNEQFF	TGTGCCAGCAGCCAAGGAGGACTAGCGGTAAATGAGCAGTTCTTC
few	TRBJ2-2	TRBV5-5	.	CASSVPEGVSGELFF	TGTGCCAGCAGCGTACCGGAGGGAGTATCTGGGGAGCTGTTTTTT
.	TRBJ1-4	TRBV28	TRBD1	CASSSGQANEKLFF	TGTGCCAGCAGTTCGGGACAGGCTAATGAAAAACTGTTTTTT
.	TRBJ1-2	TRBV19	TRBD1	CASSPIRDRDHYNTF	TGTGCCAGTAGTCCGATCCGGGACAGGGATCATTATAACACCTTC
.	TRBJ2-5	TRBV19	.	CASSPQSDSIRTQYF	TGTGCCAGTAGCCCCCAGTCGGACAGCATAAGGACCCAGTACTTC
.	TRBJ1-5	TRBV28	TRBD1	CASSFAGGSNQPQHF	TGTGCCAGCAGTTTTGCAGGGGGAAGCAATCAGCCCCAGCATTTT
.	TRBJ2-2	TRBV24-1	.	CATSDSGGELFF	TGTGCCACCAGTGATTCGGGGGGGGAGCTGTTTTTT
.	TRBJ1-6	TRBV23-1	.	CASGPIIREANSPLHF	TGCGCCAGCGGTCCCATAATTAGAGAGGCTAATTCACCCCTCCACTTT
.	TRBJ1-4	TRBV28	.	CASSLSNPGGSEKLFF	TGTGCCAGCAGTTTATCCAACCCCGGGGGGAGCGAAAAACTGTTTTTT
.	TRBJ1-1	TRBV3-1/TRBV3-2	.	CASSPPPIISPNTEAFF	TGTGCCAGCAGCCCCCCGCCTATAATATCGCCGAACACTGAAGCTTTCTTT
.	TRBJ2-7	TRBV4-3	TRBD2	CASSQAVAGGQYEQYF	TGCGCCAGCAGCCAAGCGGTGGCGGGGGGGCAGTACGAGCAGTACTTC